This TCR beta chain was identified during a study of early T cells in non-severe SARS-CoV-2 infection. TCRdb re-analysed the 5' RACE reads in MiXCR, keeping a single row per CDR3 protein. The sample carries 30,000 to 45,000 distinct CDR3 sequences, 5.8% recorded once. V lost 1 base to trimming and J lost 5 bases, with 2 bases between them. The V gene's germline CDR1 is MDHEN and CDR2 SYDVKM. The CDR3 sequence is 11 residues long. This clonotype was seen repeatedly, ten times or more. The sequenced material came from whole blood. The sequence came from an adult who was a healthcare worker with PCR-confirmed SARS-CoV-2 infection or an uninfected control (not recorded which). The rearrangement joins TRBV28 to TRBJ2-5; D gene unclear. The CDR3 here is CASSLSETQYF. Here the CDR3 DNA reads TGTGCCAGCAGTTTATCGGAGACCCAGTACTTC.